The 29 T cell receptor beta chains in this list originate from one sample, sequenced in a study of CD8+CD57+ T cells in acquired aplastic anemia. Profiling that covered TCR beta VDJ and CDR3 relied on genomic DNA as its template. TCRdb re-derived calls from the reads in MiXCR, one entry per CDR3 protein. This table holds around 230,000 distinct CDR3 sequences, roughly 55% found once. Input material: sorted CD4+, CD8+, or CD8+CD57+ T cells (not recorded which) from PBMCs. These receptors originate from a human donor in good health.

This clonotype was seen repeatedly, ten times or more. The chain combines TRBV12-3 or TRBV12-4 with TRBJ1-2; 8 positions match TRBD1. CDR3 length equals 14 residues. The J segment lost 5 bases and the V segment lost 6 bases, leaving 8 bases of the junction unmatched. Written as DNA, the CDR3 is TGTGCCAGCAGCGGAGGACAGGGATGGTATGGCTACACCTTC. This codes for CASSGGQGWYGYTF.

This chain joins TRBV12-3 or TRBV12-4 and TRBJ1-3; D unclear. Deletions cut 4 bases from V and 3 bases from J, with 7 bases between. The CDR3 extends over 13 amino acids. CDR3 amino acids: CASSSDDGNTIYF. CDR3 in DNA: TGTGCCAGCAGTTCAGACGATGGAAACACCATATATTTT.

The chain employs TRBV7-3 and TRBJ2-7; D is perhaps TRBD1 (5 bases). This CDR3 has 14 residues. Germline V lookup: CDR1 SGHTA, CDR2 FQGTGA. Trimming removed 1 base from V and 4 bases from J, with 11 bases in between. The CDR3 bases are TGTGCCAGCAGCTTAAATGCAGGGCATTACGAGCAGTACTTC. Its translation: CASSLNAGHYEQYF. The full variable domain, rest sourced from reference TRBV7-3 and TRBJ2-7, is GAGVSQTPSNKVTEKGKYVELRCDPISGHTALYWYRQSLGQGPEFLIYFQGTGAADDSGLPNDRFFAVRPEGSVSTLKIQRTERGDSAVYLCASSLNAGHYEQYFGPGTRLTVT.

This clonotype came up many times. J is TRBJ2-1 and V is TRBV7-8, with no clear D. Germline CDR1 is SGHVS and CDR2 is FQNEAQ. Between the trimmed V and J ends, which lost 1 base and 0 bases, there was a span of 13 bases. This CDR3 is built from 17 residues. Written as DNA, the CDR3 is TGTGCCAGCAGCTTAGAGTGGAGCGAACTCTCCTACAATGAGCAGTTCTTC. Amino acids: CASSLEWSELSYNEQFF.

The chain uses TRBV7-6 and TRBJ2-5; 14 bases agree with TRBD2. Germline CDR1 and CDR2: SGHVS and FNYEAQ. There are 15 residues in the CDR3. V shed 5 bases, J shed 4 bases, and the junction held 3 bases outside the gene matches. CDR3 protein: CASSIGTSGGETQYF. Written as DNA, the CDR3 is TGTGCCAGCAGCATAGGGACTAGCGGGGGAGAGACCCAGTACTTC.

This clonotype was observed many times. This chain joins TRBV12-3 or TRBV12-4 and TRBJ1-6; D is unresolved. Trimming cost V 6 bases and J 3 bases, with 12 bases left between them. The CDR3 extends over 15 amino acids. CDR3 sequence (DNA): TGTGCCAGCAGCCTTAACGGGTTCTATAATTCACCCCTCCACTTT. The encoded protein is CASSLNGFYNSPLHF.

This clonotype was counted many times. The chain combines TRBV28 with TRBJ2-1; 11 bases are shared with TRBD2. From germline, CDR1 is MDHEN and CDR2 SYDVKM. The J segment lost 7 bases and the V segment lost 6 bases, leaving 8 bases of the junction unmatched. There are 15 residues in the CDR3. The CDR3 nucleotides read TGTGCCAGCAGGACCTTACTAGCGGGAGTAAATGAGCAGTTCTTC. Amino acids: CASRTLLAGVNEQFF. Supplemented by reference TRBV28 and TRBJ2-1, the full variable domain reads DVKVTQSSRYLVKRTGEKVFLECVQDMDHENMFWYRQDPGLGLRLIYFSYDVKMKEKGDIPEGYSVSREKKERFSLILESASTNQTSMYLCASRTLLAGVNEQFFGPGTRLTVL.

This clonotype was seen repeatedly, ten times or more. The chain couples TRBV20-1 to TRBJ1-1; D not resolved. Germline-derived CDR1 and CDR2 are DFQATT and SNEGSKA (reference sequence). V was cut by 5 bases and J by 4 bases, with 17 bases left in between. CDR3 length equals 14 residues. The CDR3 here is CSAPSGVIGTEAFF. CDR3 nucleotide sequence: TGCAGTGCTCCATCAGGCGTAATCGGCACTGAAGCTTTCTTT.

V usage is TRBV20-1 and J usage is TRBJ1-3; 9 bases match TRBD1. V shed 3 bases and J 3 bases; nucleotides not matched to a gene: 0. Looked up from germline, CDR1 is DFQATT and CDR2 is SNEGSKA (reference sequence). The CDR3 is 13 amino acids. The CDR3 nucleotides are TGCAGTGCTAGGGGACAGGGTGGAAACACCATATATTTT. Its translation is CSARGQGGNTIYF.

The sample holds a few counts of this clonotype. V is TRBV9 and J is TRBJ2-1, with 9 positions matching TRBD2. Germline loops: CDR1 SGDLS, CDR2 YYNGEE. V was pared by 1 base and J by 3 bases, with 5 bases of the junction left unmatched. The CDR3 is 16 residues long. CDR3 bases: TGTGCCAGCAGCGTACTAGCGGGACCCAACTACAATGAGCAGTTCTTC. Protein: CASSVLAGPNYNEQFF. The full variable domain, with the rest looked up from reference TRBV9 and TRBJ2-1, is DSGVTQTPKHLITATGQRVTLRCSPRSGDLSVYWYQQSLDQGLQFLIQYYNGEERAKGNILERFSAQQFPDLHSELNLSSLELGDSALYFCASSVLAGPNYNEQFFGPGTRLTVL.

The chain recombines TRBV7-9 with TRBJ1-2, with a possible D match to TRBD1 (5 bases). Germline CDR1 and CDR2: SEHNR and FQNEAQ (reference sequence). The V end lost 0 bases, the J end lost 3 bases, and 8 bases lay between the germline ends. This CDR3 has 14 residues. The CDR3 here is CASSLARDDYGYTF. The CDR3 DNA reads as TGTGCCAGCAGCTTAGCGCGGGACGACTATGGCTACACCTTC.

V is TRBV7-9 and J is TRBJ2-7, with 10 bases matching TRBD1. The germline V gene has CDR1 SEHNR and CDR2 FQNEAQ (reference sequence). The trim removed 5 bases at V and 0 bases at J, leaving 13 bases unmatched. CDR3 length equals 18 residues. The CDR3 sequence: CASSPQRGGQGFSYEQYF. DNA for the CDR3: TGTGCCAGCAGCCCCCAAAGGGGGGGACAGGGGTTCTCCTACGAGCAGTACTTC.

The chain combines TRBV2 with TRBJ2-1, with D perhaps being TRBD1 or TRBD2 (6 bases each). CDR3 length: 15 residues. Trimming pared 6 bases from V and 7 bases from J, leaving 19 bases between. CDR1 and CDR2 (germline): SNHLY, FYNNEI. The CDR3 loop reads CASRGAREEVNEQFF. The CDR3 nucleotides read TGTGCCAGCAGGGGGGCCAGGGAGGAGGTGAATGAGCAGTTCTTC.

The J gene is TRBJ2-1, the V gene TRBV12-3 or TRBV12-4; no reliable D call. V shed 3 bases and J shed 6 bases, with 9 bases lying between them. The CDR3 spans 13 residues. CDR3 sequence: CASSFEPSNEQFF. CDR3 bases: TGTGCCAGCAGTTTCGAACCAAGCAATGAGCAGTTCTTC.

V is TRBV7-2 and J is TRBJ2-1; 8 positions match TRBD1. This CDR3 spans 15 amino acids. Per the germline V gene, CDR1 is SGHTA and CDR2 is FQGNSA. J was trimmed by 3 bases and V by 4 bases; bases with no gene match: 5. CDR3 DNA: TGTGCCAGCAGCTCGGACAGGGCGAACTACAATGAGCAGTTCTTC. It is translated as CASSSDRANYNEQFF.

V is TRBV20-1 and J is TRBJ1-2; D is undetermined. The CDR3 runs to 13 residues. CDR1 DFQATT and CDR2 SNEGSKA come from the germline V gene (reference sequence). Trimming left V 6 bases short and J 2 bases short, with 13 bases between. The CDR3 sequence is CSAPKDGNYGYTF. CDR3 nucleotide sequence: TGCAGTGCCCCCAAGGACGGGAACTATGGCTACACCTTC.

This rearrangement joins TRBV25-1 to TRBJ2-2, with D maybe TRBD1 (6 bases). With 5 bases removed from V and 1 base from J, the gap between germline ends came to 11 bases. Germline V lookup: CDR1 MGHDK, CDR2 SYGVNS. The CDR3 has 15 amino acids. The CDR3 sequence: CASSKMDRNTGELFF. In nucleotides, the CDR3 is TGTGCCAGCAGTAAAATGGACAGGAACACCGGGGAGCTGTTTTTT.

The chain uses TRBV4-1 and TRBJ2-7; D gene ambiguous. Trimming shortened V by 4 bases and J by 1 base, and 5 bases separated the two germline ends. Germline loops: CDR1 MGHRA, CDR2 YSYEKL. The CDR3 covers 12 residues. CDR3 amino acids: CASSPISYEQYF. The DNA of the CDR3 is TGCGCCAGCAGCCCAATATCCTACGAGCAGTACTTC.

The J gene is TRBJ1-5, the V gene TRBV19; D remains unclear. The CDR3 runs to 14 residues. Trimming removed 3 bases from V and 6 bases from J, with 12 bases in between. From germline, CDR1 is LNHDA and CDR2 SQIVND (reference sequence). DNA for the CDR3: TGTGCCAGTAGTATCCCCATATCGGGTCAGCCCCAGCATTTT. Residues: CASSIPISGQPQHF.

CDR3 protein: CASSLDPLQRMNTEAFF. The CDR3 bases are TGTGCCAGCAGCTTAGACCCCCTTCAGCGAATGAACACTGAAGCTTTCTTT. V gene TRBV7-6 combines with J gene TRBJ1-1; no definite D call. Trimming pared 1 base from V and 0 bases from J, leaving 15 bases between. This CDR3 is 17 amino acids long. In germline, CDR1 is SGHVS, CDR2 FNYEAQ.

The chain recombines TRBV25-1 with TRBJ1-2; D is perhaps TRBD1 (5 bases). CDR3 size: 13 residues. Germline-derived CDR1 and CDR2 are MGHDK and SYGVNS. The V and J ends lost 5 bases and 0 bases respectively, with 7 bases between them. The CDR3 sequence is CASSQGANYGYTF. CDR3 DNA sequence: TGTGCCAGCAGTCAGGGAGCTAACTATGGCTACACCTTC.

This clonotype occurred a few times. This chain uses TRBV20-1 with TRBJ2-7, with D unresolved. The germline V gene encodes CDR1 DFQATT and CDR2 SNEGSKA (reference sequence). V lost 6 bases to trimming and J lost 3 bases, with 9 bases between them. The CDR3 is 11 residues long. The CDR3 coding sequence is TGCAGTGCCCCGGACGACTACGAGCAGTACTTC. Its protein product is CSAPDDYEQYF.

The rearrangement uses TRBV20-1 and TRBJ2-1; no clear D gene. V was cut by 2 bases and J by 8 bases, with 10 bases left in between. CDR1 and CDR2 (germline): DFQATT, SNEGSKA (reference sequence). This CDR3 has 12 amino acids. The CDR3 is CSARRLGDEQFF. The CDR3 DNA reads TGCAGTGCTAGACGGCTAGGAGATGAGCAGTTCTTC.

This rearrangement joins TRBV7-2 to TRBJ1-6; perhaps TRBD1 as D (6 bases). Germline V gene data show CDR1 as SGHTA and CDR2 as FQGNSA. Trimming cost V 5 bases and J 0 bases, with 14 bases left between them. This CDR3 region has 17 residues. CDR3 in DNA: TGTGCCAGCAGCGCCCGCCCGGACAGCTCCTATAATTCACCCCTCCACTTT. It translates to CASSARPDSSYNSPLHF.

As concerns this clonotype: The conserved phenylalanine or tryptophan is not found at the CDR3 terminus, so this likely reflects a read error. The chain carries TRBV29-1 and TRBJ1-2; possibly TRBD1 for D (5 bases). The CDR3 is made up of 19 amino acids. Germline V gives CDR1 SQVTM, CDR2 ANQGSEA. Trimming pared 5 bases from V and 0 bases from J, leaving 28 bases between. CDR3 sequence reads: CSVSDSSVEAGSPNYGYTL. The CDR3 DNA follows: TGCAGCGTTTCCGACAGCAGCGTAGAGGCGGGATCCCCTAACTATGGCTACACCCTC.

This clonotype showed up many times. The gene calls are TRBV19 and TRBJ2-1; D perhaps matches TRBD1 (6 bases). This CDR3 is built from 16 residues. Germline-derived CDR1 and CDR2 are LNHDA and SQIVND (reference sequence). V was clipped by 4 bases and J by 0 bases, with 13 bases between them. The CDR3: CASSTELGGSYNEQFF. As DNA, the CDR3 is TGTGCCAGTAGTACGGAGCTAGGGGGCTCCTACAATGAGCAGTTCTTC.

The rearrangement joins TRBV7-8 to TRBJ1-6; 7 nucleotides line up with TRBD1. The CDR3 covers 17 residues. Germline V lookup: CDR1 SGHVS, CDR2 FQNEAQ. Losses at the gene ends were 2 bases for V and 14 bases for J; bases not matched to a gene: 18. DNA for the CDR3: TGTGCCAGCAGCTTATCGGTCCACGACAGGGCCCAGAGGTCCCTCCACTTT. This sequence encodes CASSLSVHDRAQRSLHF.

At least ten counts were recorded for this clonotype. CDR3 sequence (DNA): TGTGCCAGTAGTATATGGGGGGCCACTAACTATGGCTACACCTTC. This codes for CASSIWGATNYGYTF. The chain is built from TRBV19 and TRBJ1-2, with D perhaps TRBD1 (6 bases). Germline V gene sequence: CDR1 LNHDA, CDR2 SQIVND (reference sequence). The V end was cut by 2 bases, the J end by 0 bases, with 10 bases between. The CDR3 length is 15 residues. The variable domain in full, with the rest retrieved from reference TRBV19 and TRBJ1-2, is DGGITQSPKYLFRKEGQNVTLSCEQNLNHDAMYWYRQDPGQGLRLIYYSQIVNDFQKGDIAEGYSVSREKKESFPLTVTSAQKNPTAFYLCASSIWGATNYGYTFGSGTRLTVV.

This sequence joins TRBV9 and TRBJ2-2; D possibly corresponds to TRBD2 (5 bases). V was shortened by 0 bases and J by 0 bases, with 9 bases between the two germline ends. Per germline, CDR1 SGDLS and CDR2 YYNGEE. There are 16 residues in the CDR3. The DNA for the CDR3 is TGTGCCAGCAGCGTAGGTAGTAGCGCGAACACCGGGGAGCTGTTTTTT. Protein product: CASSVGSSANTGELFF.